This is a list of T cell receptor beta chains from one sample in a study of blood T cell repertoires in COVID-19. Data came from immunoSEQ multiplex PCR; TCRdb stores just in-frame clones and leaves some out. The sample comprises tens of thousands of clones, roughly 90% of which are singletons, and about 8.5% rests with the top ten. The material sequenced was peripheral blood. These receptors came from a man aged 55 to 69 with active COVID-19. Both conserved end residues are part of each CDR3. D genes are given only for firm matches. Some rows mark clone size as missing; the rest say once, few, many or name a class of expanded clone.

v_call,d_call,clone_size,j_call,cdr3_aa,cdr3_nt
TRBV7-2,NA,NA,TRBJ1-1,CASRDSDRNTEAFF,TGTGCCAGCAGAGACTCGGACAGAAACACTGAAGCTTTCTTT
TRBV5-1,NA,NA,TRBJ2-1,CASSLASLAVSMYNEQFF,TGCGCCAGCAGCTTGGCCTCGTTAGCGGTTTCAATGTACAATGAGCAGTTCTTC
TRBV6-5,TRBD1,few,TRBJ2-7,CASSYAGTASYEQYF,TGTGCCAGCAGTTACGCCGGGACAGCCTCCTACGAGCAGTACTTC
TRBV11-3,TRBD1,NA,TRBJ1-5,CASSSNRGNSNQPQHF,TGTGCCAGCAGCTCAAACAGGGGTAATAGCAATCAGCCCCAGCATTTT
TRBV7-7,TRBD2,NA,TRBJ2-7,CASSLGAGETYEQYF,TGTGCTAGCAGCTTAGGAGCGGGGGAGACCTACGAGCAGTACTTC
TRBV2,NA,NA,TRBJ2-7,CASSEQNYEQYF,TGTGCCAGCAGTGAACAGAACTACGAGCAGTACTTC
TRBV21-1,NA,NA,TRBJ2-7,CASSPSLYEQYF,TGTGCCAGCAGCCCGTCCCTGTACGAGCAGTACTTC
TRBV30,NA,NA,TRBJ2-3,CAWSVGSGGDTQYF,TGTGCCTGGAGTGTGGGTAGCGGAGGGGATACGCAGTATTTT
TRBV6-1,NA,few,TRBJ1-6,CASSDFQGPWSSYNSPLHF,TGTGCCAGCAGTGATTTCCAGGGGCCCTGGAGCTCCTATAATTCACCCCTCCACTTT
TRBV20-1,NA,NA,TRBJ1-2,CSASYGNYGYTF,TGCAGTGCTAGTTACGGTAACTATGGCTACACCTTC
TRBV5-6,TRBD1,NA,TRBJ1-2,CASREQGVSYGYTF,TGTGCCAGCAGGGAACAGGGGGTTAGCTATGGCTACACCTTC
TRBV14,TRBD2,once,TRBJ2-7,CASRKGLGYEQYF,TGTGCCAGCAGAAAGGGACTAGGCTACGAGCAGTACTTC
TRBV6-5,NA,NA,TRBJ1-4,CASSMTPTNEKLFF,TGTGCCAGCAGTATGACACCAACTAATGAAAAACTGTTTTTT
TRBV5-1,TRBD1,NA,TRBJ1-1,CASSSTGGAFF,TGCGCCAGCAGCTCCACAGGGGGGGCTTTCTTT
TRBV5-4,NA,NA,TRBJ2-1,CASSFKLSYNEQFF,TGTGCCAGCAGCTTTAAACTTTCCTACAATGAGCAGTTCTTC
TRBV4-1,NA,NA,TRBJ2-5,CASSQESRTKETQYF,TGCGCCAGCAGCCAAGAGTCCCGGACTAAAGAGACCCAGTACTTC
TRBV5-4,TRBD2,NA,TRBJ2-7,CASSPGLAKEQYF,TGTGCCAGCAGCCCGGGACTAGCGAAAGAGCAGTACTTC
TRBV18,TRBD2,NA,TRBJ2-1,CASSPPTSGRGFNEQFF,TGTGCCAGCTCACCACCTACTAGCGGGAGGGGCTTCAATGAGCAGTTCTTC
TRBV3-1/TRBV3-2,TRBD2,NA,TRBJ2-7,CASSQPSGRSYEQYF,TGTGCCAGCAGCCAACCTAGCGGGAGGTCCTACGAGCAGTACTTC
TRBV3-1/TRBV3-2,NA,NA,TRBJ2-3,CASSLKGGSGVGTDTQYF,TGTGCCAGCAGCCTAAAAGGGGGCTCGGGAGTCGGAACAGATACGCAGTATTTT
TRBV27,NA,few,TRBJ2-2,CASSTPLRANTGELFF,TGTGCCAGCAGTACCCCATTGCGAGCGAACACCGGGGAGCTGTTTTTT
TRBV6-5,TRBD2,once,TRBJ2-1,CASKPGGNYNEQFF,TGTGCCAGCAAACCGGGAGGGAACTACAATGAGCAGTTCTTC